This T cell receptor beta chain was observed in a study of blood T cell repertoires in COVID-19. Study overall: Samples representing acute and convalescent COVID-19 were sourced from the United States, Italy and Spain. Sample material is recorded as cDNA or gDNA derived from T cells, B-cell-depleted T cells, or PBMCs.

This clone has just one count. V was clipped by 10 bases and J by 1 base, with 21 bases between them. From germline, CDR1 is SGDLS and CDR2 YYNGEE. The CDR3 runs 15 residues. In the study's own analysis: Quantification of nucleated cells was approximated via reference gene primer amplification. Assay used: immunoSEQ multiplex PCR; TCRdb lists only in-frame clones, some missing. V and J calls and clone size are copied from that table; D and trimming were computed from the DNA. The data show around 200,000 clones, with 83% seen just once and 2.5% to 3% held by the top ten. This receptor was taken from a woman aged 40 to 55 with active or convalescent COVID-19. Specimen: peripheral blood. The chain carries TRBV9 and TRBJ2-7, with a tentative D call TRBD2 (5 bases). The CDR3 nucleotides are TGTGCCGGAGGTTCAAAGGTTCAGGCATCCTACGAGCAGTACTTC. Amino acid sequence: CAGGSKVQASYEQYF.